The 17 T cell receptor beta chains listed next were all sequenced from one sample in a study of shared clonotypes between healthy human individuals. Terminally differentiated effector memory CD45RA+ cells were left out of the naive CD8 fraction, which was CD45RO-negative and positively selected for CCR7. TCRdb's table, derived via immunoSEQ multiplex PCR, lists solely in-frame clones and lacks some. The sample contains roughly 2,000,000 clones, roughly 93% of which appear only once. The sample consisted of naive CD8+ T cells from PBMCs. These receptors originate from a man aged 18 to 29 in good health. Some clones in this sample may be carry-over from other donors' samples.

The CDR3 protein is CASSLGGLAGDSVYNEQFF. In DNA form, the CDR3 reads TGTGCCAGCAGTTTAGGGGGACTAGCGGGAGATTCGGTCTACAATGAGCAGTTCTTC. The chain is built from TRBV28 and TRBJ2-1; TRBD2 matches at 14 bases. Trimming at V came to 2 bases and at J to 3 bases, leaving 9 bases not matched to a gene. Germline V gene data show CDR1 as MDHEN and CDR2 as SYDVKM. This CDR3 has 19 amino acids.

Details on this clone: Distinct nucleotide sequences in the sample also encode this CDR3. The V and J genes are TRBV7-3 and TRBJ2-3; D ambiguous. Trimming removed 4 bases at V and 3 bases at J, with 8 bases between. There are 13 residues in the CDR3. Germline values: CDR1 SGHTA, CDR2 FQGTGA. CDR3 in amino acids: CASSYGGTDTQYF. The CDR3 DNA sequence: TGTGCCAGCAGCTACGGTGGGACAGATACGCAGTATTTT.

This chain connects TRBV6-5 to TRBJ2-1; no clear D. Trimming left V 6 bases short and J 5 bases short, with 14 bases between. The CDR3 loop spans 14 amino acids. In germline, CDR1 is MNHEY, CDR2 SVGAGI. Written as DNA, the CDR3 is TGTGCCAGCAGCCACTACCGTATCGACAATGAGCAGTTCTTC. Amino acids: CASSHYRIDNEQFF.

A single count supports this clone. In DNA form, the CDR3 reads TGTGCCAGCAGCTTAGTATATCGGGACGGACCGAAAAACACTGAAGCTTTCTTT. Its translation: CASSLVYRDGPKNTEAFF. This chain links TRBV7-2 with TRBJ1-1; a possible D gene is TRBD1 (5 bases). Germline lookup yields CDR1 SGHTA and CDR2 FQGNSA. The V gene lost 1 base and the J gene lost 2 bases, with 20 bases spanning the gap. The CDR3 is made up of 18 amino acids.

The chain couples TRBV28 to TRBJ2-7, with a tentative D call TRBD1 (6 bases). Germline V CDR1 and CDR2: MDHEN, SYDVKM. V was pared by 4 bases and J by 0 bases, with 13 bases between. This CDR3 has 15 amino acids. The CDR3 bases are TGTGCCAGCAGTTCCCTTCGGGACACCTCCTACGAGCAGTACTTC. Amino acids: CASSSLRDTSYEQYF.

The chain carries TRBV10-1 and TRBJ1-1; D possibly corresponds to TRBD1 (5 bases). Trimming took 10 bases from V and 4 from J, leaving 19 bases between them. The CDR3 contains 14 residues. CDR1 and CDR2 from the germline V gene are WNHNN and SYGVQD (reference sequence). In DNA form, the CDR3 reads TGCGCCAAGGGATGGGGCGGTAAAGTCACTGAAGCTTTCTTT. Its translation: CAKGWGGKVTEAFF.

For this clone: Other DNA sequences in the sample encode the same CDR3. The chain recombines TRBV27 with TRBJ1-2; no clear D gene. V lost 3 bases and J 2 bases, leaving 7 bases between the germline ends. Germline V lookup: CDR1 MNHEY, CDR2 SMNVEV (reference sequence). CDR3 length equals 13 residues. The DNA for the CDR3 is TGTGCCAGCAGTTTTTCCCGGAACTATGGCTACACCTTC. It is translated as CASSFSRNYGYTF.

CDR3 in DNA: TGTGCCAGTAGTATAGGTGACCGACCGTATGAAAAACTGTTTTTT. Translation: CASSIGDRPYEKLFF. The V gene is TRBV19, the J gene TRBJ1-4, with D hard to call. The CDR3 spans 15 residues. Trimming pared 1 base from V and 6 bases from J, leaving 12 bases between. Germline V gene lookup returns CDR1 LNHDA and CDR2 SQIVND (reference sequence). The whole variable domain, remainder taken from reference TRBV19 and TRBJ1-4, is DGGITQSPKYLFRKEGQNVTLSCEQNLNHDAMYWYRQDPGQGLRLIYYSQIVNDFQKGDIAEGYSVSREKKESFPLTVTSAQKNPTAFYLCASSIGDRPYEKLFFGSGTQLSVL.

The V call is TRBV7-9, the J call TRBJ2-1; no clear D. CDR3 length equals 12 residues. Trimming cost V 4 bases and J 5 bases, with 6 bases left between them. CDR1 and CDR2 (germline): SEHNR, FQNEAQ (reference sequence). Here the CDR3 reads CASSSQDNEQFF. CDR3 DNA: TGTGCCAGCAGCTCCCAGGACAATGAGCAGTTCTTC.

This sequence joins TRBV9 and TRBJ2-2; D tentatively reads TRBD1 or TRBD2 (5 bases each). The V and J ends lost 0 bases and 6 bases respectively, with 12 bases between them. CDR3 length: 15 amino acids. Germline lookup yields CDR1 SGDLS and CDR2 YYNGEE. This CDR3 reads CASSVARGQAGELFF. The DNA for the CDR3 is TGTGCCAGCAGCGTAGCTCGGGGCCAAGCCGGGGAGCTGTTTTTT.

J is TRBJ1-2 and V is TRBV29-1, with a tentative D call TRBD1 (5 bases). From germline, CDR1 is SQVTM and CDR2 ANQGSEA. The V and J ends lost 4 bases and 2 bases respectively, with 17 bases between them. The CDR3 consists of 15 residues. CDR3 residues: CSVGLTGVWNYGYTF. The CDR3 DNA reads as TGCAGCGTTGGCCTTACGGGGGTTTGGAACTATGGCTACACCTTC.

CDR3 coding DNA: TGTGCCAGCAGTGAACGGGGCTTAGGGGACGGCTACACCTTC. It yields the protein CASSERGLGDGYTF. The chain recombines TRBV2 with TRBJ1-2, with a weak D call TRBD1 (5 bases). Looked up from germline, CDR1 is SNHLY and CDR2 is FYNNEI. The V and J ends lost 2 bases and 8 bases respectively, with 15 bases between them. The CDR3 consists of 14 residues.

The chain carries TRBV5-1 and TRBJ2-6; D tentatively reads TRBD1 or TRBD2 (5 bases each). This CDR3 comprises 17 residues. In germline, CDR1 is SGHRS, CDR2 YFSETQ. The V end was cut by 4 bases, the J end by 0 bases, with 14 bases between. This CDR3 reads CASSLPEGFSGANVLTF. Written as DNA, the CDR3 is TGCGCCAGCAGCCTCCCAGAGGGGTTCTCTGGGGCCAACGTCCTGACTTTC.

This chain uses TRBV18 with TRBJ2-3; D might be TRBD2 (6 bases). V lost 2 bases to trimming and J lost 4 bases, with 16 bases between them. Germline V lookup: CDR1 KGHSH, CDR2 LQKENI. The CDR3 spans 16 residues. CDR3 nucleotide sequence: TGTGCCAGCTCACCATTCGAGCGGGTCCCCCCAGATACGCAGTATTTT. Its translation is CASSPFERVPPDTQYF.

The chain carries TRBV28 and TRBJ2-5, with D perhaps TRBD1 or TRBD2 (5 bases each). The CDR3 extends over 12 amino acids. From germline, CDR1 is MDHEN and CDR2 SYDVKM. Trimming removed 7 bases at V and 1 base at J, with 7 bases between. This CDR3 is CASTGTQETQYF. In DNA, the CDR3 is TGTGCCAGCACCGGGACCCAAGAGACCCAGTACTTC.

CDR3 region: CASTYRGLAGYNEQFF. The DNA for the CDR3 is TGTGCCAGCACTTATCGGGGACTAGCGGGGTATAATGAGCAGTTCTTC. V usage is TRBV6-5 and J usage is TRBJ2-1; 13 bases align to TRBD2. CDR1 is MNHEY, CDR2 SVGAGI, per germline. This CDR3 is 16 amino acids long. The V and J ends lost 7 bases and 7 bases, in that order; junction bases with no gene match: 10.

This clone is a singleton in its sample. This chain connects TRBV7-2 to TRBJ2-2, with D maybe TRBD1 (5 bases). The CDR3 has 15 amino acids. Germline V gene data show CDR1 as SGHTA and CDR2 as FQGNSA. Deletions cut 0 bases from V and 5 bases from J, with 10 bases between. CDR3 nucleotide sequence: TGTGCCAGCAGCTTAGCGGACATAAGAACCGGGGAGCTGTTTTTT. This encodes CASSLADIRTGELFF.